A single sample is the source of the 15 T cell receptor beta chains below, sequenced in a study of control samples from healthy donors and cancer patients. Produced via immunoSEQ multiplex PCR; TCRdb's table is partial and in-frame only. The table lists 100,000 to 150,000 clones, around nine tenths of them singletons. The sample was PBMCs. Receptors were obtained from a man over 45 with head and neck cancer.

This chain uses TRBV6-5 with TRBJ2-3; D is undetermined. Trimming cost V 4 bases and J 6 bases, with 11 bases left between them. Germline-derived CDR1 and CDR2 are MNHEY and SVGAGI. The CDR3 consists of 13 residues. CDR3 amino acids: CASSWTAEDTQYF. Written as DNA, the CDR3 is TGTGCCAGCAGTTGGACGGCTGAGGATACGCAGTATTTT.

The V and J genes are TRBV5-8 and TRBJ1-5; 12 bases agree with TRBD1. Germline trimming cut 1 base from V and 4 bases from J; bases unmatched to any gene: 6. The CDR3 has 17 amino acids. CDR1 SGHTS and CDR2 YDEGEE come from the germline V gene. The CDR3 sequence is CASSLWGQGARNQPQHF. Here the CDR3 DNA reads TGTGCCAGCAGCTTGTGGGGACAGGGGGCGCGAAATCAGCCCCAGCATTTT.

The chain employs TRBV18 and TRBJ1-1, with a possible D match to TRBD1 (5 bases). CDR3 size: 15 residues. V gave up 6 bases and J gave up 3 bases, with 17 bases separating them. Germline assignment: CDR1 KGHSH and CDR2 LQKENI. DNA of the CDR3: TGTGCCAGCTCTCAGGGTGGCAGGGTGGACACTGAAGCTTTCTTT. Amino acid sequence: CASSQGGRVDTEAFF. The full variable domain, completed using reference TRBV18 and TRBJ1-1, is NAGVMQNPRHLVRRRGQEARLRCSPMKGHSHVYWYRQLPEEGLKFMVYLQKENIIDESGMPKERFSAEFPKEGPSILRIQQVVRGDSAAYFCASSQGGRVDTEAFFGQGTRLTVV.

V usage is TRBV6-5 and J usage is TRBJ1-5; D gene ambiguous. From germline, CDR1 is MNHEY and CDR2 SVGAGI. Trimming stripped 8 bases from V and 0 bases from J, with 8 bases between. The length of the CDR3 is 13 residues. The CDR3 sequence is CASSSSSNQPQHF. The CDR3 DNA reads TGTGCCAGCTCCTCGTCTAGCAATCAGCCCCAGCATTTT.

This clone was observed once. Because the CDR3's place on the DNA is in doubt, the DNA is left out and the CDR3 is given as listed by TCRdb. V and J are TRBV9 and TRBJ1-2; no DNA check was done on the table's D call, TRBD1. The germline V gene encodes CDR1 SGDLS and CDR2 YYNGEE. The CDR3 region is 12 residues in length, termini included. CDR3 sequence reads: CASSVGQGASTF.

The V gene is TRBV7-6, the J gene TRBJ2-7; tentative D call: TRBD2 (5 bases). The V gene lost 3 bases and the J gene lost 4 bases, with 19 bases spanning the gap. This CDR3 has 16 residues. CDR1 SGHVS and CDR2 FNYEAQ come from the germline V gene. This chain's CDR3 is CASSFGRSDGGYEQYF. DNA for the CDR3: TGTGCCAGCAGCTTCGGTCGGTCGGACGGAGGATACGAGCAGTACTTC.

The genes are TRBV5-6 and TRBJ1-1; D might be TRBD1 (6 bases). CDR3 length: 14 amino acids. The germline CDR1 and CDR2 sequences are SGHDT and YYEEEE. The ends were cut back, 3 bases at V and 1 base at J, with 10 bases in the middle. The CDR3 region is CASSSQGPNTEAFF. CDR3 nucleotide sequence: TGTGCCAGCAGCTCACAGGGTCCGAACACTGAAGCTTTCTTT.

V usage is TRBV5-6 and J usage is TRBJ1-2; 7 positions agree with TRBD1. The CDR3 loop spans 16 amino acids. The V gene's germline CDR1 is SGHDT and CDR2 YYEEEE. V was pared by 0 bases and J by 4 bases, with 9 bases of the junction left unmatched. DNA for the CDR3: TGTGCCAGCAGCTTGGGACAGGGCCCTATCTCCTATGGCTACACCTTC. The encoded protein is CASSLGQGPISYGYTF. Filled out from reference TRBV5-6 and TRBJ1-2, the complete variable domain reads DAGVTQSPTHLIKTRGQQVTLRCSPKSGHDTVSWYQQALGQGPQFIFQYYEEEERQRGNFPDRFSGHQFPNYSSELNVNALLLGDSALYLCASSLGQGPISYGYTFGSGTRLTVV.

The chain recombines TRBV4-2 with TRBJ1-6, with D maybe TRBD1 (5 bases). Trimming pared 0 bases from V and 9 bases from J, leaving 18 bases between. The germline CDR1 and CDR2 sequences are LGHNA and YNFKEQ. CDR3 length: 17 amino acids. This CDR3 is CASSQDIVGGGISPLHF. CDR3 sequence (DNA): TGTGCCAGCAGCCAAGATATAGTGGGGGGAGGGATTTCACCCCTCCACTTT.

The CDR3 loop reads CASVLSGWDEQFF. The CDR3 DNA is TGTGCCAGCGTCCTTTCGGGGTGGGATGAGCAGTTCTTC. The genes are TRBV11-2 and TRBJ2-1, with D possibly being TRBD2 (5 bases). Germline lookup yields CDR1 SGHAT and CDR2 FQNNGV. There are 13 residues in the CDR3. The ends were cut back, 8 bases at V and 8 bases at J, with 16 bases in the middle. Full variable domain (outside the CDR3, taken from reference TRBV11-2 and TRBJ2-1): EAGVAQSPRYKIIEKRQSVAFWCNPISGHATLYWYQQILGQGPKLLIQFQNNGVVDDSQLPKDRFSAERLKGVDSTLKIQPAKLEDSAVYLCASVLSGWDEQFFGPGTRLTVL.

CDR3 sequence reads: CASSLPRPRNQPQHF. The CDR3 region has the DNA TGTGCCAGCAGTCTTCCCAGACCGAGAAATCAGCCCCAGCATTTT. The chain recombines TRBV6-2 or TRBV6-3 with TRBJ1-5; D is uncertain. Trimming took 5 bases from V and 4 from J, leaving 15 bases between them. Germline CDR1 reads MNHEY; CDR2 reads SVGEGT. CDR3 length: 15 amino acids.

This chain connects TRBV5-4 to TRBJ1-2, with no clear D. Germline CDR1 and CDR2: SGHNT and YYREEE (reference sequence). V was cut by 0 bases and J by 8 bases, with 11 bases left in between. CDR3 length: 13 residues. CDR3 loop: CASSLGSDFGYTF. As DNA, the CDR3 is TGTGCCAGCAGCTTGGGGTCGGATTTCGGCTACACCTTC.

V is TRBV5-4 and J is TRBJ1-5; D gene uncertain. This CDR3 has 12 residues. Germline assignment: CDR1 SGHNT and CDR2 YYREEE (reference sequence). Trimming removed 0 bases at V and 15 bases at J, with 13 bases between. The CDR3 sequence is CASSLVASLGHF. CDR3 in DNA: TGTGCCAGCAGCTTGGTGGCGAGCCTGGGGCATTTT.

The V and J genes are TRBV5-1 and TRBJ2-1; D unclear. Trimming cost V 2 bases and J 4 bases, with 10 bases left between them. The CDR3 covers 14 residues. Germline CDR1 SGHRS, CDR2 YFSETQ. Here the CDR3 reads CASSLGSPYNEQFF. For the CDR3, the DNA is TGCGCCAGCAGCTTAGGCTCTCCTTACAATGAGCAGTTCTTC.

The rearrangement uses TRBV19 and TRBJ2-7, with D perhaps matching TRBD2 (5 bases). CDR1 and CDR2 (germline): LNHDA, SQIVND (reference sequence). Between the trimmed V and J ends, which lost 3 bases and 4 bases, there was a span of 16 bases. The CDR3 length is 15 residues. CDR3 sequence: CASSIHLTSVYEQYF. The CDR3, as DNA: TGTGCCAGTAGTATCCACCTCACTAGTGTATACGAGCAGTACTTC.